This T cell receptor (beta chain) was captured in a study of CD8 T cells in ankylosing spondylitis. This clonotype was found a few times. TCRdb called the 5' RACE reads again in MiXCR, with one record for every CDR3 protein. The sample has around 300,000 distinct CDR3 sequences, roughly 20% seen once; the top ten hold roughly 3.6%. Per the germline V gene, CDR1 is SGHTA and CDR2 is FQGNSA. The CDR3 has 15 amino acids. The ends were cut back, 1 base at V and 7 bases at J, with 14 bases in the middle. V usage is TRBV7-2 and J usage is TRBJ2-1; D remains ambiguous. The clonotype comes from a female donor with ankylosing spondylitis or in good health (not recorded which). Sequencing was performed on blood, either unsorted or a sorted T cell fraction (not recorded which). Here the CDR3 reads CASSLERGRRNEQFF. The CDR3, as DNA: TGTGCCAGCAGCTTAGAGCGAGGCAGGCGTAATGAGCAGTTCTTC.